This T cell receptor (beta chain) was obtained from a study of blood T cell repertoires in COVID-19. Background on the study: Samples came from the United States, Italy and Spain, spanning acute and convalescent COVID-19.

The CDR3 has 16 residues. Per the germline V gene, CDR1 is MNHEY and CDR2 is SVGAGI. V lost 2 bases, J lost 2 bases, and 3 bases stayed unmatched. Original data processing: Reference gene primers were amplified, and this amplification served to estimate nucleated cell counts. This table comes from immunoSEQ multiplex PCR, and its TCRdb copy is limited to in-frame clones, with some not included. That table gives V, J and clone size, and the DNA gave D and trimming. The table has about 180,000 clones, approximately 83% seen once; the top ten hold more than 1.5%. This TCR was recovered from a human donor in a cohort sampled during active COVID-19. The rearrangement joins TRBV6-5 to TRBJ2-5, with 12 positions matching TRBD2. The specimen sequenced was peripheral blood. The CDR3 loop is CASSYPTSGGQETQYF. The CDR3 nucleotides read TGTGCCAGCAGTTACCCGACTAGCGGGGGACAAGAGACCCAGTACTTC.